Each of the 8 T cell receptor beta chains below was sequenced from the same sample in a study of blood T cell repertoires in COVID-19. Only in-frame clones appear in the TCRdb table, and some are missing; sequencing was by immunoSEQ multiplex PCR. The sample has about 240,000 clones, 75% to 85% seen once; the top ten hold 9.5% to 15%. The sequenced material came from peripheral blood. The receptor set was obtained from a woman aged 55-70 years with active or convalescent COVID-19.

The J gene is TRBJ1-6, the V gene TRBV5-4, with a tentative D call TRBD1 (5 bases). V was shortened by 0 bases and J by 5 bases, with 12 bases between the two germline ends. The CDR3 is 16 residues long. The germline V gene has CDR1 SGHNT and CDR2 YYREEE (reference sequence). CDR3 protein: CASSLGSAGDNSPLHF. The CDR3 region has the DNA TGTGCCAGCAGCTTGGGCTCGGCGGGGGATAATTCACCCCTCCACTTT.

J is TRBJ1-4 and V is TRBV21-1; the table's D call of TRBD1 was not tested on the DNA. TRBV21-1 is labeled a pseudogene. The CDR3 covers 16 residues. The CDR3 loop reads CASSSRTTGRNEKLFF. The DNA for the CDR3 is TGTGCCAGCAGCTCTCGGACGACAGGTCGCAATGAAAAACTGTTTTTT.

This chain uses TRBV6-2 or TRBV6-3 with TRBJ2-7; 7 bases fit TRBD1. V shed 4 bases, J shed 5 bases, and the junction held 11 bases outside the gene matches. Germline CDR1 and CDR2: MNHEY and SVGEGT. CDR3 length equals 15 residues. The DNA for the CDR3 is TGTGCCAGCAGTTGGGGACAGACCGCCGTCCACGAGCAGTACTTC. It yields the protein CASSWGQTAVHEQYF.

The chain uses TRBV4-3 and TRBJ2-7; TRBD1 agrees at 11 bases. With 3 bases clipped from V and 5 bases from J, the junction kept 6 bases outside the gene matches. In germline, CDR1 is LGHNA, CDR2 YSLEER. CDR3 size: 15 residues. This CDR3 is CASSHQDRGLDEQYF. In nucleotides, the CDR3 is TGCGCCAGCAGCCACCAGGACAGGGGGCTGGACGAGCAGTACTTC.

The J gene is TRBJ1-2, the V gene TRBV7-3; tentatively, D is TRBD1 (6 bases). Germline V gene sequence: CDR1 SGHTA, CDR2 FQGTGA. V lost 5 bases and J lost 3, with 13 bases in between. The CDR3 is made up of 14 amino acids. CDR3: CASSPQGFDYGYTF. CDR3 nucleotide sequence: TGTGCCAGCAGCCCTCAGGGGTTCGACTATGGCTACACCTTC.

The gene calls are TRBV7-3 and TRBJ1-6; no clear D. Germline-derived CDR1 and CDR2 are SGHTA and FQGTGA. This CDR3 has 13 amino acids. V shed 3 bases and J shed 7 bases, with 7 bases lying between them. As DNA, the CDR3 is TGTGCCAGCAGCTTGCAGGAAAATTCACCCCTCCACTTT. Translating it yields CASSLQENSPLHF.

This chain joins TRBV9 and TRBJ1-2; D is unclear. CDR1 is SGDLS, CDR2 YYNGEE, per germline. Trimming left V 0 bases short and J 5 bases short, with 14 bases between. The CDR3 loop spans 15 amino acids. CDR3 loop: CASSVGAADRYGYTF. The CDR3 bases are TGTGCCAGCAGCGTAGGGGCAGCCGATCGATATGGCTACACCTTC. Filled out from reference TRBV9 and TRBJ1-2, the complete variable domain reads DSGVTQTPKHLITATGQRVTLRCSPRSGDLSVYWYQQSLDQGLQFLIQYYNGEERAKGNILERFSAQQFPDLHSELNLSSLELGDSALYFCASSVGAADRYGYTFGSGTRLTVV.

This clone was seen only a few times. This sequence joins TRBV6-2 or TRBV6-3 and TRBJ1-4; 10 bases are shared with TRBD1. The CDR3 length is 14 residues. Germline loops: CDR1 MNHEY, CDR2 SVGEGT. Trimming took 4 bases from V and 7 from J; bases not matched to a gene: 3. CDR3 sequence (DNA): TGTGCCAGCAGTTGGACAGGGGGGATTGAAAAACTGTTTTTT. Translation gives CASSWTGGIEKLFF.